This T cell receptor (beta chain) originates from a study of beta chain features in type 1 diabetes. Study background: The samples had roughly 110,000,000 sorted cells examined in all.

Germline assignment: CDR1 SGHAT and CDR2 FQNNGV. This CDR3 contains 14 residues. V gave up 0 bases and J gave up 9 bases, with 14 bases separating them. Worth noting for this clone: Its antigen is undetermined.

The study, taken as a whole, reports: Across all four CD4+ subsets, people with type 1 diabetes showed modestly shorter TCRB CDR3s. Relative to healthy donors, patients appeared to have naive, central memory and Treg TCRB repertoires that were more similar. No resolution was reached here on whether HLA type influences TCRB rearrangement. Reads derived from cDNA could over-represent cells showing high TCR expression.

Sequenced material consisted of expressed TCRB transcripts (all of the isolated RNA was reverse transcribed). The protocol was immunoSEQ multiplex PCR, while the TCRdb copy is restricted to in-frame clones and leaves out a portion. In the table there are roughly 150,000 clones, about 9% of which are singletons. The source is a woman younger than 30 with type 1 diabetes. The V call is TRBV11-2, the J call TRBJ2-5, with a tentative D call TRBD1 (5 bases). The sequenced sample was central memory CD4+ T cells from blood. In DNA, the CDR3 is TGTGCCAGCAGCTTAGATCAGTCCAGGGCCCCCCAGTACTTC. Translation: CASSLDQSRAPQYF.